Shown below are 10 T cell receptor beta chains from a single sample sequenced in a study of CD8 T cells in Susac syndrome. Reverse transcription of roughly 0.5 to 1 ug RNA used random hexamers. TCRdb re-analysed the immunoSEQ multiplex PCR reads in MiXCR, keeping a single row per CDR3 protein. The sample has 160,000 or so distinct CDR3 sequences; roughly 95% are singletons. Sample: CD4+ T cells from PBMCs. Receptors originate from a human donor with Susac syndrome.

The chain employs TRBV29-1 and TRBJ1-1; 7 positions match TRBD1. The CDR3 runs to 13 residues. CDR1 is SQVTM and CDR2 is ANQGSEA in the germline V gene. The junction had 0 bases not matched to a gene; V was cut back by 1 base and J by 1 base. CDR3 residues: CSVEGQGNTEAFF. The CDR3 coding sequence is TGCAGCGTTGAAGGACAGGGGAACACTGAAGCTTTCTTT.

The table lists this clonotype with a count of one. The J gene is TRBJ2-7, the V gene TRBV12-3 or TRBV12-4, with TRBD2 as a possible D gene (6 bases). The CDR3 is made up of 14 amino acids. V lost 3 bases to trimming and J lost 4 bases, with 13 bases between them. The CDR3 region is CASSFTGGRYEQYF. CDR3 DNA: TGTGCCAGCAGTTTTACCGGGGGACGATACGAGCAGTACTTC.

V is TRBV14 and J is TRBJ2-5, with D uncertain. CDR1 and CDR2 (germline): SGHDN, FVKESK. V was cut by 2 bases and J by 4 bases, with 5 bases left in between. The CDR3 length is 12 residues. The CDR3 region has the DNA TGTGCCAGCAGCCAATCGGCAGAGACCCAGTACTTC. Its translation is CASSQSAETQYF.

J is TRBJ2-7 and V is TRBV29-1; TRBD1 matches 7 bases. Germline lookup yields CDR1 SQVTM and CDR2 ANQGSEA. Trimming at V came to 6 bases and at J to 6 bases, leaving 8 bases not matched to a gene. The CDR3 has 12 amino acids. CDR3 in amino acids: CSVQGQVGEQYF. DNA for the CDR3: TGCAGCGTCCAAGGACAGGTCGGCGAGCAGTACTTC.

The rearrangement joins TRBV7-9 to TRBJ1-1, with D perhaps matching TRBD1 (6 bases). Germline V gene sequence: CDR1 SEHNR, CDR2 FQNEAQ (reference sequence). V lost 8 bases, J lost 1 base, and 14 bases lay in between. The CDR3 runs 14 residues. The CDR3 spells CASCREGGNTEAFF. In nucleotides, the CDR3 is TGTGCCAGCTGCCGCGAGGGGGGGAACACTGAAGCTTTCTTT.

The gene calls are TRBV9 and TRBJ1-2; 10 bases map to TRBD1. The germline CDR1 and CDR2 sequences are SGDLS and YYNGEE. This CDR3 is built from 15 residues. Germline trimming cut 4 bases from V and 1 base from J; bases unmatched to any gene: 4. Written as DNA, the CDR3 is TGTGCCAGCAGCTCCCGGGACAGGGGTAACTATGGCTACACCTTC. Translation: CASSSRDRGNYGYTF.

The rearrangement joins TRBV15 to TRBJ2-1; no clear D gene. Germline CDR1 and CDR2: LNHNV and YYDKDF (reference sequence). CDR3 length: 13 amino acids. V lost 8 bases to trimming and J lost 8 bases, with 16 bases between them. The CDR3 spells CATGVRLNYEQFF. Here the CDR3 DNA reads TGTGCCACCGGGGTCCGCCTTAACTATGAGCAGTTCTTC.

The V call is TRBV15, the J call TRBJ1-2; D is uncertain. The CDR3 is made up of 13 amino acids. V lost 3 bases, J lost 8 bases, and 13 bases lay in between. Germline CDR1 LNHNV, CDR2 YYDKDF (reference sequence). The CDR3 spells CATSSREVFGYTF. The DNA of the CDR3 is TGTGCCACCAGCAGTAGGGAGGTATTCGGCTACACCTTC.

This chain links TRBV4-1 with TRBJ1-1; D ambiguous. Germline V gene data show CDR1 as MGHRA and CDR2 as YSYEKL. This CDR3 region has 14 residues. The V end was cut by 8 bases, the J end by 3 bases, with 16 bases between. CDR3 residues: CASEALDGHTEAFF. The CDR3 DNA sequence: TGCGCCAGCGAAGCACTAGATGGACACACTGAAGCTTTCTTT.

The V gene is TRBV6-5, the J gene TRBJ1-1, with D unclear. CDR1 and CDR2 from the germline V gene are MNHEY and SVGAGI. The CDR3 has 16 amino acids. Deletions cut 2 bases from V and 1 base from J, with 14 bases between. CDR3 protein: CASSYGYTYSNTEAFF. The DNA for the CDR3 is TGTGCCAGCAGTTACGGGTACACCTACTCGAACACTGAAGCTTTCTTT.